This is a list of T cell receptor beta chains from one sample in a study of identical twins. TCRdb re-derived calls from the 5' RACE reads in MiXCR, one entry per CDR3 protein. The sample includes about 690,000 distinct CDR3 sequences, around 20% of them seen just once. Separately, the same data were catalogued under a study of T cells expressing NK-cell markers.

Specimen: PBMCs. The receptors derive from a woman younger than 30 in good health. Both conserved end residues are part of each CDR3. Fields, in order: J gene, V gene, D gene, clone size, CDR3 protein, CDR3 DNA. A D gene is named only where the DNA matches it firmly. The size entry is marked missing in some rows and otherwise reads once, few, many or a size class.

TRBJ2-7	TRBV7-2	TRBD2	NA	CASSLAGLANYEQYF	TGTGCCAGCAGCTTAGCGGGACTAGCCAACTACGAGCAGTACTTC
TRBJ1-5	TRBV5-1	NA	NA	CASSPEGQPQHF	TGCGCCAGCAGCCCCGAGGGGCAGCCCCAGCATTTT
TRBJ2-6	TRBV7-9	TRBD1	many	CASSLGTGFSGANVLTF	TGTGCCAGCAGCTTGGGGACAGGTTTCTCTGGGGCCAACGTCCTGACTTTC
TRBJ2-7	TRBV7-9	NA	NA	CASSLTGTVYELYF	TGTGCCAGCAGCCTTACCGGGACGGTCTACGAGCTGTACTTC
TRBJ2-5	TRBV27	NA	many	CASSLGLPGETQYF	TGTGCCAGCAGTTTAGGCCTTCCCGGGGAGACCCAGTACTTC
TRBJ2-1	TRBV6-1	NA	few	CASSEALTEQFF	TGTGCCAGCAGTGAAGCTCTAACGGAGCAGTTCTTC
TRBJ1-2	TRBV20-1	NA	many	CSASSAGTHYGYTF	TGCAGTGCTAGCTCGGCGGGGACCCACTATGGCTACACCTTC
TRBJ2-7	TRBV10-3	TRBD1	few	CAISTGTGIEQYF	TGTGCCATCAGTACCGGGACAGGAATCGAGCAGTACTTC
TRBJ1-1	TRBV6-1	NA	NA	CASALSQGYTEAFF	TGTGCCAGTGCGCTATCCCAGGGGTACACTGAAGCTTTCTTT
TRBJ2-3	TRBV10-1	TRBD1	NA	CASSGGGQGLDTQYF	TGCGCGAGCAGTGGAGGAGGACAGGGATTAGATACGCAGTATTTT
TRBJ1-1	TRBV12-3/TRBV12-4	NA	few	CAISRGFTEAFF	TGTGCCATCTCACGGGGGTTCACTGAAGCTTTCTTT
TRBJ2-5	TRBV20-1	TRBD2	few	CSALPLAGAQETQYF	TGCAGTGCTCTACCTTTAGCGGGAGCTCAAGAGACCCAGTACTTC
TRBJ1-1	TRBV29-1	NA	many	CSTRRNTEAFF	TGCAGCACCCGGAGGAACACTGAAGCTTTCTTT
TRBJ1-1	TRBV11-3	TRBD1	few	CASSKWTGSDTEAFF	TGTGCCAGCAGCAAGTGGACAGGGTCGGACACTGAAGCTTTCTTT
TRBJ2-3	TRBV5-1	TRBD2	few	CASSLSARGGRSSTDTQYF	TGCGCCAGCAGCTTATCGGCTCGCGGGGGGCGTTCTAGCACAGATACGCAGTATTTT
TRBJ1-4	TRBV5-1	NA	few	CASSLGTTANEKLFF	TGCGCCAGCAGCTTGGGGACAACCGCTAATGAAAAACTGTTTTTT
TRBJ2-1	TRBV6-2/TRBV6-3	NA	few	CASSYSGGTEQFF	TGTGCCAGCAGTTACTCAGGAGGGACAGAGCAGTTCTTC
TRBJ2-5	TRBV5-5	TRBD2	many	CASSREGETQYF	TGTGCCAGCAGCCGGGAGGGGGAGACCCAGTACTTC
TRBJ2-5	TRBV10-2	NA	NA	CASSDTRGGEAQYF	TGCGCCAGCAGCGATACTAGAGGAGGGGAGGCCCAGTACTTC
TRBJ1-2	TRBV6-1	NA	NA	CASSASRAAGVAYGYTF	TGTGCCAGCAGTGCCTCAAGGGCAGCTGGGGTCGCCTATGGCTACACCTTC
TRBJ2-7	TRBV12-3/TRBV12-4	NA	few	CASSDTGGDYEQYF	TGTGCCAGCAGCGATACAGGTGGAGATTACGAGCAGTACTTC
TRBJ2-7	TRBV20-1	NA	few	CSAKSWTPSYEQYF	TGCAGTGCTAAGAGTTGGACTCCTTCCTACGAGCAGTACTTC
TRBJ2-7	TRBV5-5	NA	once	CASSPRGDTSYEQYF	TGTGCCAGCAGCCCACGGGGGGACACGTCCTACGAGCAGTACTTC
TRBJ2-1	TRBV20-1	NA	NA	CSARSPVSPEQFF	TGCAGTGCTAGATCCCCCGTATCACCTGAGCAGTTCTTC
TRBJ2-7	TRBV10-2	TRBD2	many	CATNDYQTSDYEQYF	TGCGCCACCAACGACTACCAGACTAGCGACTACGAGCAGTACTTC
TRBJ2-7	TRBV6-1	NA	few	CASTPSPTGGEEQYF	TGTGCCAGCACCCCGAGTCCCACAGGGGGGGAAGAGCAGTACTTC
TRBJ2-5	TRBV29-1	NA	NA	CSALGGEETQYF	TGCAGCGCCCTTGGGGGCGAAGAGACCCAGTACTTC
TRBJ2-3	TRBV20-1	TRBD2	NA	CSARPVGGGTDTQYF	TGCAGTGCTAGACCTGTGGGGGGGGGAACAGATACGCAGTATTTT
TRBJ2-1	TRBV5-4	TRBD2	NA	CASRAGVGNEQFF	TGTGCCAGCCGAGCGGGAGTCGGGAATGAGCAGTTCTTC
TRBJ2-5	TRBV7-9	NA	NA	CASSLAAGRRSWETQYF	TGTGCCAGCAGCTTAGCTGCGGGGAGGCGTTCGTGGGAGACCCAGTACTTC
TRBJ1-6	TRBV6-1	TRBD1	NA	CASSEGTGFDSPLHF	TGTGCCAGCAGTGAAGGGACAGGTTTCGATTCACCCCTCCACTTT
TRBJ1-2	TRBV29-1	NA	NA	CSVISGRKGNYGYTF	TGCAGCGTTATCTCAGGAAGGAAGGGTAACTATGGCTACACCTTC
TRBJ2-2	TRBV5-5	NA	few	CASSSTPTRISTGELFF	TGTGCCAGCAGCTCCACTCCAACCCGCATCTCTACCGGGGAGCTGTTTTTT
TRBJ2-1	TRBV2	TRBD2	NA	CASKAGGLNEQFF	TGTGCCAGCAAAGCGGGGGGGTTAAATGAGCAGTTCTTC
TRBJ1-2	TRBV9	NA	NA	CASSQVPGSSGYGYTF	TGTGCCAGCAGTCAAGTGCCAGGGAGTAGCGGCTATGGCTACACCTTC
TRBJ2-6	TRBV29-1	NA	NA	CSVAAGTRSSGANVLTF	TGCAGCGTGGCCGCCGGGACAAGGAGCTCTGGGGCCAACGTCCTGACTTTC
TRBJ1-6	TRBV6-1	TRBD1	NA	CASGSQGGLSTLHF	TGTGCCAGCGGCTCGCAGGGGGGACTTTCGACCCTCCACTTT
TRBJ1-4	TRBV20-1	NA	few	CSANRNEKLFF	TGCAGTGCTAACAGAAATGAAAAACTGTTTTTT
TRBJ2-7	TRBV3-1	NA	NA	CASGDTYTYEQYF	TGTGCCAGCGGGGACACTTATACCTACGAGCAGTACTTC
TRBJ1-5	TRBV6-1	NA	NA	CASSRGTRGQPQHF	TGTGCCAGCAGCCGCGGGACCAGAGGGCAGCCCCAGCATTTT
TRBJ2-2	TRBV12-3/TRBV12-4	NA	NA	CASSPTRANTGELFF	TGTGCCAGCAGTCCCACCAGGGCGAACACCGGGGAGCTGTTTTTT
TRBJ2-1	TRBV11-2	TRBD1	NA	CASSRDRGRLGGEQFF	TGTGCCAGCAGCAGGGACAGGGGGCGTTTAGGGGGGGAGCAGTTCTTC
TRBJ2-5	TRBV5-5	NA	NA	CASRPTGEARETQYF	TGTGCCAGCAGGCCTACAGGGGAGGCACGAGAGACCCAGTACTTC
TRBJ1-1	TRBV5-4	NA	many	CASSYNPGNTEAFF	TGTGCCAGCAGCTACAACCCGGGGAACACTGAAGCTTTCTTT
TRBJ2-1	TRBV7-9	NA	NA	CASSYGTRKRVDEQFF	TGTGCCAGCAGCTACGGGACCCGGAAGAGGGTCGATGAGCAGTTCTTC
TRBJ2-7	TRBV11-1	TRBD2	few	CASSRPISGLAYEQYF	TGTGCCAGCAGCCGACCAATTTCGGGACTAGCCTACGAGCAGTACTTC
TRBJ2-7	TRBV6-5	TRBD1	NA	CASSYSGDRVYEQYF	TGTGCCAGCAGTTACTCGGGGGACAGGGTCTACGAGCAGTACTTC
TRBJ2-4	TRBV5-4	TRBD2	NA	CASSLGLAGSDIQYF	TGTGCCAGCAGCTTGGGACTAGCGGGGAGCGACATTCAGTACTTC